One sample yielded the 20 T cell receptor beta chains listed below, sequenced in a study of T cell repertoires in cytomegalovirus infection (dated by TCRdb to the late 2010s). Sequencing was performed on an Illumina HiSeq 1500. In TCRdb, the public reads were trimmed at Q25 with fastp and aligned with MiXCR, with productive beta chains retained. Each record represents a unique CDR3 protein, reported with the most common genes and DNA among its rows. The sample includes approximately 550,000 distinct CDR3 sequences, with about 17% observed a single time. The ten biggest clones cover around 25% of the sample. The sample consisted of CD8+ T cells from PBMCs. The receptor source for this set is a human donor in good health (CMV status not recorded). Some clones in this sample may be carry-over from other donors' samples.

This chain joins TRBV12-3 or TRBV12-4 and TRBJ2-7; D gene uncertain. CDR3 size: 15 residues. The V and J ends lost 6 bases and 0 bases respectively, with 15 bases between them. This CDR3 is CASSLSATSSYEQYF. CDR3 nucleotide sequence: TGTGCCAGCAGCCTTTCAGCGACGAGCTCCTACGAGCAGTACTTC.

The table lists this clonotype with many counts. The V call is TRBV28, the J call TRBJ2-7; D is unresolved. The CDR3 consists of 16 residues. V was pared by 4 bases and J by 0 bases, with 16 bases between. CDR1 and CDR2 (germline): MDHEN, SYDVKM. The CDR3 coding sequence is TGTGCCAGCAGTTCCCCCCAGCGAACGAGCTCCTACGAGCAGTACTTC. Translation gives CASSSPQRTSSYEQYF.

As concerns this clonotype: Since a much larger clone is just one base distant, this may be a read error. The chain employs TRBV6-4 and TRBJ2-1; no definite D call. Germline V gene data show CDR1 as MRHNA and CDR2 as SNTAGT. The CDR3 contains 15 residues. CDR3 bases: TGTGTCAGCAGTGACGATCGGACCGGCTACAATGAGCAGTTCTTC. This gives the protein CVSSDDRTGYNEQFF.

Ten or more counts support this clonotype. The chain uses TRBV11-2 and TRBJ1-2; a possible D gene is TRBD1 (5 bases). The length of the CDR3 is 14 residues. V gave up 4 bases and J gave up 8 bases, with 17 bases separating them. CDR1 and CDR2 (germline): SGHAT, FQNNGV. Here the CDR3 reads CASSSEGRIWGYTF. DNA of the CDR3: TGTGCCAGCAGCTCTGAGGGACGGATTTGGGGCTACACCTTC.

This clonotype was seen at least ten times. The chain links TRBV12-3 or TRBV12-4 to TRBJ1-1, with a tentative D call TRBD1 (6 bases). The CDR3 is made up of 14 amino acids. V was clipped by 5 bases and J by 0 bases, with 10 bases between them. CDR3 amino acids: CASSRGHLNTEAFF. In nucleotides, the CDR3 is TGTGCCAGCAGTCGGGGACACCTGAACACTGAAGCTTTCTTT.

This clonotype was counted many times. The chain recombines TRBV10-3 with TRBJ2-1; 7 nucleotides align to TRBD1. In germline, CDR1 is ENHRY, CDR2 SYGVKD. The CDR3 sequence is 17 residues long. Losses at the gene ends were 6 bases for V and 1 base for J; bases not matched to a gene: 12. DNA for the CDR3: TGTGCCATCAGAGAAGACAGGGCCGTTGAGTCCTACAATGAGCAGTTCTTC. Its protein is CAIREDRAVESYNEQFF.

About this clonotype itself: It is likely a read error, because the conserved phenylalanine at the end of the CDR3 is missing. This chain links TRBV27 with TRBJ2-2, with D possibly matching TRBD1 (6 bases). Trimming took off 7 bases at V and 1 base at J, with 10 bases between the two ends. Germline-derived CDR1 and CDR2 are MNHEY and SMNVEV (reference sequence). This CDR3 has 14 residues. The CDR3 DNA sequence: TGTGCCAGCAATGGACAGCAGAACACCGGGGAGCTGTTTTAT. Translating it yields CASNGQQNTGELFY.

This clonotype was counted many times. The V gene is TRBV7-3, the J gene TRBJ1-1; D may be TRBD1 (6 bases). Germline V gene sequence: CDR1 SGHTA, CDR2 FQGTGA. V was clipped by 5 bases and J by 1 base, with 23 bases between them. The CDR3 is 18 residues long. For the CDR3, the DNA is TGTGCCAGCAGCCCCCTTGGCAGGGGCCGCCCTCAGAACACTGAAGCTTTCTTT. Amino acid sequence: CASSPLGRGRPQNTEAFF.

The rearrangement uses TRBV6-2 or TRBV6-3 and TRBJ2-7; a possible D gene is TRBD1 (5 bases). Germline V gene data show CDR1 as MNHEY and CDR2 as SVGEGT. CDR3 length: 10 residues. V was clipped by 8 bases and J by 8 bases, with 10 bases between them. The CDR3 protein is CASLGAQQYF. CDR3 DNA: TGTGCCAGCCTAGGGGCACAGCAGTACTTC.

V usage is TRBV27 and J usage is TRBJ2-5; either TRBD1 or TRBD2 may fit D (7 bases each). The CDR3 is 13 amino acids. The germline gives CDR1 MNHEY, CDR2 SMNVEV (reference sequence). The ends were cut back, 6 bases at V and 5 bases at J, with 13 bases in the middle. CDR3 region: CASRSGGEETQYF. Here the CDR3 DNA reads TGTGCCAGCAGATCAGGGGGGGAGGAGACCCAGTACTTC.

This clonotype was seen many times. The chain employs TRBV11-2 and TRBJ2-7; D uncertain. With 2 bases removed from V and 2 bases from J, the gap between germline ends came to 7 bases. The CDR3 is 13 amino acids. CDR1 and CDR2 from the germline V gene are SGHAT and FQNNGV. CDR3 DNA sequence: TGTGCCAGCAGCTTATGGCGCGCCTACGAGCAGTACTTC. This codes for CASSLWRAYEQYF.

V is TRBV19 and J is TRBJ1-3; unclear D gene. From germline, CDR1 is LNHDA and CDR2 SQIVND (reference sequence). Trimming cost V 8 bases and J 0 bases, with 14 bases left between them. This CDR3 contains 15 residues. The CDR3 loop is CASSVYRSSGNTIYF. The CDR3 bases are TGTGCCAGTTCGGTTTACAGAAGCTCTGGAAACACCATATATTTT.

As for this clonotype: One base away lies a much larger clone, so this may be a sequencing read error. The chain carries TRBV19 and TRBJ2-6; D possibly corresponds to TRBD1 (5 bases). CDR1 is LNHDA and CDR2 is SQIVND in the germline V gene (reference sequence). This CDR3 has 15 amino acids. The CDR3 protein is CASSIGLSGANVPTF. CDR3 in DNA: TGTGCCAGTAGTATAGGGCTTTCTGGGGCCAACGTCCCGACTTTC.

This clonotype appeared many times. The CDR3 nucleotides read TGTGCCAGCAGTTTGTTTCTGGGGAACACCATATATTTT. This sequence encodes CASSLFLGNTIYF. This rearrangement joins TRBV27 to TRBJ1-3; D call uncertain. The germline V gene has CDR1 MNHEY and CDR2 SMNVEV (reference sequence). The CDR3 is 13 amino acids. V was shortened by 3 bases and J by 7 bases, with 10 bases between the two germline ends.

This clonotype came up many times. V gene TRBV7-9 combines with J gene TRBJ2-3; 9 bases map to TRBD2. The CDR3 extends over 15 amino acids. The germline V gene encodes CDR1 SEHNR and CDR2 FQNEAQ (reference sequence). V lost 5 bases to trimming and J lost 4 bases; unmatched junction nucleotides: 7. The CDR3 sequence is CASSPRGGGADTQYF. In DNA, the CDR3 is TGTGCCAGCAGCCCTCGTGGCGGGGGGGCAGATACGCAGTATTTT.

This clonotype showed up just a few times. V is TRBV6-5 and J is TRBJ2-1, with 9 bases aligning to TRBD1. This CDR3 comprises 15 residues. Germline V lookup: CDR1 MNHEY, CDR2 SVGAGI. The ends lost 5 bases at V and 5 bases at J; junction bases unmatched: 7. CDR3 in amino acids: CASSTGTGINNEQFF. CDR3 bases: TGTGCCAGCAGTACCGGGACAGGGATCAACAATGAGCAGTTCTTC.

This chain connects TRBV20-1 to TRBJ1-2; D remains ambiguous. Trimming left V 2 bases short and J 3 bases short, with 10 bases between. The CDR3 length is 13 residues. The V gene's germline CDR1 is DFQATT and CDR2 SNEGSKA (reference sequence). In DNA, the CDR3 is TGCAGTGCTAGACAGGCCGGGGACTATGGCTACACCTTC. Translation gives CSARQAGDYGYTF.

The chain uses TRBV6-4 and TRBJ2-3; possible D gene TRBD2, 6 bases. The ends were cut back, 0 bases at V and 6 bases at J, with 10 bases in the middle. CDR1 and CDR2 from the germline V gene are MRHNA and SNTAGT. The CDR3 is made up of 14 amino acids. In nucleotides, the CDR3 is TGTGCCAGCAGTGACTCGCCGGGAGTGGATACGCAGTATTTT. Amino acid sequence: CASSDSPGVDTQYF.

This clonotype was detected a few times. The CDR3 sequence is CASSFSSGSIEQYF. CDR3 coding DNA: TGTGCCAGCAGCTTTTCGAGCGGGAGCATCGAGCAGTACTTC. The chain combines TRBV5-4 with TRBJ2-7; 8 bases match TRBD2. CDR1 is SGHNT, CDR2 YYREEE, per germline (reference sequence). The CDR3 sequence is 14 residues long. J gave up 6 bases and V 2 bases, and 7 bases lay outside the gene matches.

The V call is TRBV15, the J call TRBJ1-1; possible D gene TRBD1, 6 bases. The CDR3 length is 15 residues. From germline, CDR1 is LNHNV and CDR2 YYDKDF (reference sequence). The V end was cut by 1 base, the J end by 0 bases, with 9 bases between. CDR3 DNA: TGTGCCACCAGCAGAGGCAGGGGCATGAACACTGAAGCTTTCTTT. Translated, it gives CATSRGRGMNTEAFF.